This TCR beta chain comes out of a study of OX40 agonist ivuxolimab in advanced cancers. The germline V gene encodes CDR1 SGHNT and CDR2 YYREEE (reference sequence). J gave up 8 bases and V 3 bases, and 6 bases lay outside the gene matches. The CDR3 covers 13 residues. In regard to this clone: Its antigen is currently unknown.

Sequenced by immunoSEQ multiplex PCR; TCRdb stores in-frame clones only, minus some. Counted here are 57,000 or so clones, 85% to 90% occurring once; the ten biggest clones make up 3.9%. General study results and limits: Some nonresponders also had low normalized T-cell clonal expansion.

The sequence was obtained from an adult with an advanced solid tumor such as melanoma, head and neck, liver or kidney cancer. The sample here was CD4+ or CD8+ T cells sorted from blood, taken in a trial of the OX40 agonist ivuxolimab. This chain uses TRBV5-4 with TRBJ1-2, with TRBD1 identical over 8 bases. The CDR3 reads CASSSGGAGGYTF. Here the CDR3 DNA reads TGTGCCAGCAGCTCAGGGGGCGCGGGGGGCTACACCTTC.